Listed here are 13 T cell receptor beta chains from one sample, sequenced in a study of T cells in Graves' hyperthyroidism and ophthalmopathy. Authors of the study amplified TCR beta CDR3 regions from RNA transcripts. HTBI primers drove first-round RT-PCR of the TCR CDR3. Via MiXCR, TCRdb re-called the multiplex PCR reads, giving one row per CDR3 protein. In the table there are more than 300,000 distinct CDR3 sequences, 18% of which are singletons. The sequenced sample consisted of blood. The origin of the receptors is a young man with Graves' ophthalmopathy.

This chain joins TRBV11-2 and TRBJ2-3; 7 bases agree with TRBD1. Germline V gene lookup returns CDR1 SGHAT and CDR2 FQNNGV. Losses at the gene ends were 5 bases for V and 4 bases for J; bases not matched to a gene: 3. The CDR3 extends over 13 amino acids. This CDR3 reads CASSKGASDTQYF. In nucleotides, the CDR3 is TGTGCCAGCAGCAAGGGGGCATCAGATACGCAGTATTTT.

This clonotype came up many times. CDR3 in DNA: TGTGCCAGCAGCTTAGTTGAGGCACTAGCGGGGGGGCTAACCGGGGAGCTGTTTTTT. It specifies CASSLVEALAGGLTGELFF. The chain has TRBV7-8 and TRBJ2-2; 13 bases align to TRBD2. The CDR3 has 19 residues. Germline values: CDR1 SGHVS, CDR2 FQNEAQ. Losses at the gene ends were 1 base for V and 5 bases for J; bases not matched to a gene: 10. The full variable domain, completed using reference TRBV7-8 and TRBJ2-2, is GAGVSQSPRYKVAKRGQDVALRCDPISGHVSLFWYQQALGQGPEFLTYFQNEAQLDKSGLPSDRFFAERPEGSVSTLKIQRTQQEDSAVYLCASSLVEALAGGLTGELFFGEGSRLTVL.

The J gene is TRBJ2-1, the V gene TRBV20-1; the match to TRBD1 covers 7 bases. Trimming at V came to 5 bases and at J to 7 bases, leaving 5 bases not matched to a gene. The CDR3 loop spans 12 amino acids. Germline loops: CDR1 DFQATT, CDR2 SNEGSKA (reference sequence). The CDR3 sequence is CSALRGLNEQFF. The CDR3 DNA sequence: TGCAGTGCTTTAAGGGGGCTAAATGAGCAGTTCTTC.

There are many counts of this clonotype. The chain joins TRBV27 to TRBJ2-5, with 12 bases matching TRBD1. Germline CDR1 reads MNHEY; CDR2 reads SMNVEV (reference sequence). The J segment lost 4 bases and the V segment lost 3 bases, leaving 6 bases of the junction unmatched. CDR3 length equals 16 residues. The DNA for the CDR3 is TGTGCCAGCAGTTTCGGGACAGGGGGCGTTGGAGAGACCCAGTACTTC. Translating gives CASSFGTGGVGETQYF.

The chain couples TRBV7-9 to TRBJ1-6; 10 bases map to TRBD1. The germline V gene encodes CDR1 SEHNR and CDR2 FQNEAQ (reference sequence). The V gene end was trimmed by 0 bases and the J gene end by 10 bases; junction bases not matched to a gene: 6. The CDR3 is 16 residues long. DNA of the CDR3: TGTGCCAGCAGCTTAGCGAAGACAGGGGGCGTCTCACCCCTCCACTTT. Its translation is CASSLAKTGGVSPLHF. The full variable domain, its missing parts supplied by reference TRBV7-9 and TRBJ1-6, is DTGVSQNPRHKITKRGQNVTFRCDPISEHNRLYWYRQTLGQGPEFLTYFQNEAQLEKSRLLSDRFSAERPKGSFSTLEIQRTEQGDSAMYLCASSLAKTGGVSPLHFGNGTRLTVT.

In this sample, this clonotype turned up a few times. This chain connects TRBV7-9 to TRBJ2-1, with 8 nucleotides matching TRBD2. Losses at the gene ends were 5 bases for V and 7 bases for J; bases not matched to a gene: 16. This CDR3 has 17 residues. Germline CDR1 and CDR2: SEHNR and FQNEAQ (reference sequence). CDR3 amino acids: CASSRFGGALGRNEQFF. The CDR3 DNA follows: TGTGCCAGCAGCCGCTTCGGGGGGGCTTTGGGCAGGAATGAGCAGTTCTTC. The full variable domain, completed using reference TRBV7-9 and TRBJ2-1, is DTGVSQNPRHKITKRGQNVTFRCDPISEHNRLYWYRQTLGQGPEFLTYFQNEAQLEKSRLLSDRFSAERPKGSFSTLEIQRTEQGDSAMYLCASSRFGGALGRNEQFFGPGTRLTVL.

The chain couples TRBV5-4 to TRBJ1-6; 9 positions agree with TRBD1. This CDR3 is built from 15 residues. Germline V lookup: CDR1 SGHNT, CDR2 YYREEE (reference sequence). After removal of 4 bases from V and 8 bases from J, the junction contained 7 bases not matched to a gene. CDR3 protein: CASSTGQGRYSPLHF. DNA for the CDR3: TGTGCCAGCAGCACCGGACAGGGGAGGTATTCACCCCTCCACTTT.

The genes are TRBV27 and TRBJ1-6; 8 nucleotides match TRBD1. The CDR3 spans 16 residues. With 6 bases clipped from V and 10 bases from J, the junction kept 14 bases outside the gene matches. The germline gives CDR1 MNHEY, CDR2 SMNVEV (reference sequence). CDR3 nucleotides: TGTGCCAGCAGCTCCCCCGACAGGGGAGTTTGGTCACCCCTCCACTTT. This sequence encodes CASSSPDRGVWSPLHF.

This clonotype showed up many times. The V call is TRBV7-9, the J call TRBJ2-5; 7 nucleotides line up with TRBD1. Per the germline V gene, CDR1 is SEHNR and CDR2 is FQNEAQ (reference sequence). Losses at the gene ends were 1 base for V and 4 bases for J; bases not matched to a gene: 6. The CDR3 has 15 residues. The CDR3 bases are TGTGCCAGCAGCTTAGTTGAGGGGGCTGGAGAGACCCAGTACTTC. Encoded protein: CASSLVEGAGETQYF.

This clonotype was recorded many times. V and J are TRBV11-2 and TRBJ2-7; 8 nucleotides agree with TRBD2. The CDR3 is 14 amino acids. J gave up 6 bases and V 1 base, and 5 bases lay outside the gene matches. Germline loops: CDR1 SGHAT, CDR2 FQNNGV. CDR3 sequence (DNA): TGTGCCAGCAGCTTAGCGGGGGGGCCTAGCGAGCAGTACTTC. It is translated as CASSLAGGPSEQYF.

The count of this clonotype is one. V gene TRBV11-2 combines with J gene TRBJ2-1; tentative D call: TRBD1 (7 bases). The CDR3 loop spans 18 amino acids. Trimming pared 1 base from V and 5 bases from J, leaving 21 bases between. Germline values: CDR1 SGHAT, CDR2 FQNNGV. DNA for the CDR3: TGTGCCAGCAGCTTAGGCAGGGCGGGACAGATATTCCACAATGAGCAGTTCTTC. Translating it yields CASSLGRAGQIFHNEQFF.

In this sample, this clonotype turned up a few times. The gene calls are TRBV9 and TRBJ2-1, with 11 positions matching TRBD2. The length of the CDR3 is 15 residues. J lost 14 bases, V lost 0 bases, and 10 bases had no gene match. Germline V lookup: CDR1 SGDLS, CDR2 YYNGEE. The CDR3 here is CASSVDGASGGQEFF. The CDR3 region has the DNA TGTGCCAGCAGCGTAGATGGGGCTAGCGGGGGGCAGGAGTTCTTC.

The V and J genes are TRBV5-1 and TRBJ2-7, with no clear D. The V gene's germline CDR1 is SGHRS and CDR2 YFSETQ. V was clipped by 0 bases and J by 2 bases, with 9 bases between them. The CDR3 has 14 amino acids. The DNA for the CDR3 is TGCGCCAGCAGCTTGGAACCAGCCACCTACGAGCAGTACTTC. Protein: CASSLEPATYEQYF.